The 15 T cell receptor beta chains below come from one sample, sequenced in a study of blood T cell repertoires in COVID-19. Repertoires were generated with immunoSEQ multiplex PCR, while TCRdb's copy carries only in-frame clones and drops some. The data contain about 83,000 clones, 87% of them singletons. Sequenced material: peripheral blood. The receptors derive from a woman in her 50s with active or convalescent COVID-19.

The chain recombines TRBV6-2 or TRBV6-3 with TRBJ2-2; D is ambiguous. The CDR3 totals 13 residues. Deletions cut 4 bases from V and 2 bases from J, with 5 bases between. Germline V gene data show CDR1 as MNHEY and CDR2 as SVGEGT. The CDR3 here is CASSFSNTGELFF. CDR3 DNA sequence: TGTGCCAGCAGTTTCAGTAACACCGGGGAGCTGTTTTTT.

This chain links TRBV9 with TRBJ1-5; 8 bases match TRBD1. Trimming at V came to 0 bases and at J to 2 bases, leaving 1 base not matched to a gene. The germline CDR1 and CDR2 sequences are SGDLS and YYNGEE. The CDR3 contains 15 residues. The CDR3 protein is CASSVEGQGNQPQHF. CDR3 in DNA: TGTGCCAGCAGCGTAGAGGGACAGGGCAATCAGCCCCAGCATTTT.

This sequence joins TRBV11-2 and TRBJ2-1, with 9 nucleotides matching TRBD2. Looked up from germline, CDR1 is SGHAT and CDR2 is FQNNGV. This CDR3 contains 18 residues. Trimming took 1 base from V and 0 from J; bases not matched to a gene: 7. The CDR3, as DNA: TGTGCCAGCAGCTTAGGAGCGGGGGGCATCAGCTCCTACAATGAGCAGTTCTTC. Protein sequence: CASSLGAGGISSYNEQFF.

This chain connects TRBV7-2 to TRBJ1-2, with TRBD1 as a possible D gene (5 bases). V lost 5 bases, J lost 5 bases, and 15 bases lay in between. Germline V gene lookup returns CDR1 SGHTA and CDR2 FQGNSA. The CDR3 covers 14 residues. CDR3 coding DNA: TGTGCCAGCAGCCCTCCGCCAGGGAGGTATGGCTACACCTTC. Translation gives CASSPPPGRYGYTF.

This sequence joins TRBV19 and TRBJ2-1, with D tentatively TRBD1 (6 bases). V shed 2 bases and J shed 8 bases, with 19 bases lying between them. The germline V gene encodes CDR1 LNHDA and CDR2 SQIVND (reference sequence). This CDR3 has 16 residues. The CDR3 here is CASSIPWGHDSDEQFF. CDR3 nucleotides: TGTGCCAGTAGTATACCCTGGGGACATGATAGCGATGAGCAGTTCTTC.

CDR3 residues: CASSNSGGSSYNEQFF. CDR3 nucleotides: TGTGCCAGCAGCAATAGCGGGGGGAGCTCCTACAATGAGCAGTTCTTC. The rearrangement joins TRBV7-2 to TRBJ2-1, with 10 nucleotides matching TRBD2. J was trimmed by 0 bases and V by 5 bases; bases with no gene match: 4. There are 16 residues in the CDR3. Germline V gene data show CDR1 as SGHTA and CDR2 as FQGNSA.

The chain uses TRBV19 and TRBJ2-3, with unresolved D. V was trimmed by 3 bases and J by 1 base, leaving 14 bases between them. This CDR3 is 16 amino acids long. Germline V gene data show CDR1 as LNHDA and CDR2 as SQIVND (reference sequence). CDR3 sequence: CASSITWAGGTDTQYF. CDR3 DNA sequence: TGTGCCAGTAGTATCACATGGGCCGGCGGCACAGATACGCAGTATTTT.

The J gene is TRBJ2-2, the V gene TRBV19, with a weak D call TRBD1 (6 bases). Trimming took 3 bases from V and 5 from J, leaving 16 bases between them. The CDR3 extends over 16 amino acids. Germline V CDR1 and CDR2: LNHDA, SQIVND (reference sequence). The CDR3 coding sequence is TGTGCCAGTAGTATTCGTGGGGGCCTGATAACCGGGGAGCTGTTTTTT. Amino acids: CASSIRGGLITGELFF.

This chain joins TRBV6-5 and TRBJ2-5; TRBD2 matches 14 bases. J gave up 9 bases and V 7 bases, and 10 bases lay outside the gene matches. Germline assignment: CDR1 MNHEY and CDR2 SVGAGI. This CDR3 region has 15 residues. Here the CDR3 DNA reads TGTGCCAGCACCCAGGGACTAGCGGGGGATACCGCCCAGTACTTC. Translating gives CASTQGLAGDTAQYF.

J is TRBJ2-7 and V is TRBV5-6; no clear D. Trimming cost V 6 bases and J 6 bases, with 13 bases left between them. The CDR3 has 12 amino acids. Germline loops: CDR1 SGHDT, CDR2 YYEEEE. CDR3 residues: CASTPDGAEQYF. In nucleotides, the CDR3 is TGTGCCAGCACCCCCGACGGAGCCGAGCAGTACTTC.

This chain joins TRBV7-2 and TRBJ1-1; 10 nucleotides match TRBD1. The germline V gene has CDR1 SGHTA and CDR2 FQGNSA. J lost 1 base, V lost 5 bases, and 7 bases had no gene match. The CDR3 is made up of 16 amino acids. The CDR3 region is CASSVRQGARNTEAFF. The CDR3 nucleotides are TGTGCCAGCAGCGTTCGACAGGGGGCGCGGAACACTGAAGCTTTCTTT.

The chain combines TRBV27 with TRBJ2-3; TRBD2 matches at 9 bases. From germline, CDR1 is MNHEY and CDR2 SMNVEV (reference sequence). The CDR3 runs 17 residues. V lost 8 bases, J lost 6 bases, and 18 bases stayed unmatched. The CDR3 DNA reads TGTGCCAGCTCTCCCCTCGGGATAGCGGGGGCGGGGGATACGCAGTATTTT. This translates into CASSPLGIAGAGDTQYF.

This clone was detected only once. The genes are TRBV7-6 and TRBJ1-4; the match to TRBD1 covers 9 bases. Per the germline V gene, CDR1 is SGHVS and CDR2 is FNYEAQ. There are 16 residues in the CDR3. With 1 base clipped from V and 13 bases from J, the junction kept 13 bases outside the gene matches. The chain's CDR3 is CASSLGRGQGRDTLFF. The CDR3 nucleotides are TGTGCCAGCAGCTTAGGTCGAGGACAGGGGCGGGATACACTGTTTTTT.

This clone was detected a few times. CDR3 nucleotides: TGTGCCAGCAGCGAGCATTTGGATGGCTACACCTTC. Its translation is CASSEHLDGYTF. This chain joins TRBV12-3 or TRBV12-4 and TRBJ1-2; D not certain. Trimming took off 6 bases at V and 6 bases at J, with 11 bases between the two ends. The CDR3 spans 12 residues.

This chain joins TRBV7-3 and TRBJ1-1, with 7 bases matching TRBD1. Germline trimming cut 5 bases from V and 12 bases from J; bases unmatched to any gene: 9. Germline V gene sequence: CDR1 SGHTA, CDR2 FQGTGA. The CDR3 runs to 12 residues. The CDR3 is CASSQGGGLTFF. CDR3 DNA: TGTGCCAGCAGCCAGGGGGGAGGTCTGACTTTCTTT.